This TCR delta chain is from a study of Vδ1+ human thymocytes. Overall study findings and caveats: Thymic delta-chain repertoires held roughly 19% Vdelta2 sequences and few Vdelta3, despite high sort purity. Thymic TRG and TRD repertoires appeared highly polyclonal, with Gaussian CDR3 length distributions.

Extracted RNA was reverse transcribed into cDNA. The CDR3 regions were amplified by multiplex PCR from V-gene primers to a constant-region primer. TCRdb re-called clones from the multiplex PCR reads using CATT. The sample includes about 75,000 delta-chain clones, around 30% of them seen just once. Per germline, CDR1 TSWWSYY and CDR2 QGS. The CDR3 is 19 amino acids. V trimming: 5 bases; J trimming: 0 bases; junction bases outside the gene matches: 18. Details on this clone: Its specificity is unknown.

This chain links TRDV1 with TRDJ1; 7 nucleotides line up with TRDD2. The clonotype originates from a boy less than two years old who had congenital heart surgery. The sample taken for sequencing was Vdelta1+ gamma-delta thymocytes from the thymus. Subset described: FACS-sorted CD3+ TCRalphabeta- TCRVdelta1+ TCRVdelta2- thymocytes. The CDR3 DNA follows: TGTGCTCTTGGGCCCAACCCTTCCACCCTTCCTGTGTACACCGATAAACTCATCTTT. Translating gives CALGPNPSTLPVYTDKLIF.